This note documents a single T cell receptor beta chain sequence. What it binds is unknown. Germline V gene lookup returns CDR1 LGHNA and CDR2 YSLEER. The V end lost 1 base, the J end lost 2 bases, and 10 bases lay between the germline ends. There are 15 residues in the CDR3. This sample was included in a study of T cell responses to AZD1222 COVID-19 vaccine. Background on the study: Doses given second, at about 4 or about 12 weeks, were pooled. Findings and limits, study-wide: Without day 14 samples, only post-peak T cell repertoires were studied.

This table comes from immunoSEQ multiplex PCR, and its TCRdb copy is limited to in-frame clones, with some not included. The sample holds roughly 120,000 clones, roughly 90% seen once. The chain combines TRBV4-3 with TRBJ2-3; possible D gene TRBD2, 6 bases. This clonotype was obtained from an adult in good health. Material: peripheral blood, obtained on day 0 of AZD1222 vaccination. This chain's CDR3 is CASSQVGGITDTQYF. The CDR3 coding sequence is TGCGCCAGCAGCCAAGTCGGCGGGATCACAGATACGCAGTATTTT.